This TCR beta chain was captured in a study of cytomegalovirus exposure and HLA in healthy donors. Study context: Unique TCR beta sequences numbering some 120 million came from roughly 180 million T cells in an earlier analysis. Study-wide results and caveats: Being indistinguishable, some V segments were excluded, TRBV6-2 and TRBV6-3 among them. Some public TCRs appeared in many individuals, while most sequences were rare. As a later analysis revealed, most CMV-associated TCR beta chains appeared HLA-restricted.

13 Jbeta primers and 60 Vbeta primers were used for the PCR. Produced via immunoSEQ multiplex PCR; TCRdb's table is partial and in-frame only. The profile shows around 110,000 clones, 80% of them singletons. This CDR3 has 15 residues. From germline, CDR1 is MDHEN and CDR2 SYDVKM. With V trimmed by 5 bases and J by 1 base, 5 bases remained unmatched. About this clone: Its antigen remains unknown.

The sequence was collected from a man aged 25-45 years in good health and CMV-seronegative. The chain recombines TRBV28 with TRBJ1-1; 9 bases match TRBD1. The source material was PBMCs. CDR3 nucleotides: TGTGCCAGCAGTCCCCCGACAGGGGGGAACACTGAAGCTTTCTTT. Amino acids: CASSPPTGGNTEAFF. Together with reference TRBV28 and TRBJ1-1, the CDR3 gives the full variable domain: DVKVTQSSRYLVKRTGEKVFLECVQDMDHENMFWYRQDPGLGLRLIYFSYDVKMKEKGDIPEGYSVSREKKERFSLILESASTNQTSMYLCASSPPTGGNTEAFFGQGTRLTVV.